This record looks at one T cell receptor beta chain sequence and its context. Its antigen has not been determined. Base qualities are missing; no much larger clone stands one base away. V and J lose 8 bases and 5 bases, and a span of 12 bases separates them. The CDR3, from cysteine to phenylalanine, totals 12 residues. Only the CDR3 DNA stays, 36 bases, in frame from base 1. CDR1 SEHNR and CDR2 FQNEAQ are derived from the germline V gene (reference sequence). This sample was taken from a study of T cell responses to AZD1222 COVID-19 vaccine (dated by TCRdb to the early 2020s). Looking at the study overall: TCR sequencing covered some 240 trial participants: 200 to 210 given two doses of AZD1222 and about 26 given two doses of MenACWY control vaccine. Trial participants were enrolled into age subgroups of 18-55, 56-69 and 70-plus years, which contained roughly 150, 30 and 60 TCR-sequenced participants, respectively.

The paper's findings and limits, for the study overall: Reportedly, close to half of the unique spike-specific TCRs recognized epitopes lying outside the regions that are mutated in the B.1.351 and B.1.1.7 variants. CD4 TCRs associated with the vaccine covered the entire spike protein, and the dominant responses were in regions 160-218 and 743-854. The 56-69-year group was small, and its depth increase did not reach significance, likely because of low power. After two AZD1222 doses, spike-specific TCR breadth and depth were significantly higher than at day 0 and than in MenACWY recipients. Conclusions about previously exposed vaccinees are limited, since just 5 to 7 AZD1222 recipients were seropositive for SARS-CoV-2 at baseline. Because no samples from the day 14 peak response were available, repertoires could be characterized only after the peak T cell response. Participants were mostly white British, with more females than males. The authors suggested clonal diversity may have been underestimated.

The CDR3 regions of human TCRbeta chains were analyzed by immunosequencing. Per the authors' processing: TCRs in the repertoires were matched against a reference library of SARS-CoV-2-specific TCRs that had been generated with the MIRA antigen-specificity platform. Breadth was defined as the fraction of unique TCRs that were SARS-CoV-2-associated. Depth was defined as the fraction of total T cells that were SARS-CoV-2-associated. Using the MIRA data, each spike-specific TCR was assigned both to the spike region to which the TCR was reactive and to a CD4 or CD8 class. Log10-transformed breadth and depth values were compared by one-way ANOVA with Sidak's multiple comparisons tests. TCRdb took this table from immuneACCESS and kept in-frame rearrangements with V and J called. Such tables lack part of the clones; where checked against another copy, unresolved V genes explain under half of the gap, and the rest is unexplained. V and J calls and clone size are given by that table; D and trimming were obtained from the DNA. In this sample the table shows roughly 25,000 clones, 86% of which occur a single time. Approximately 7.8% of the sample is held by the ten biggest clonotypes.

In light of the paper, this sample's time point label describes: about 28 days (+/-7) after the second vaccine dose. AZD1222 recipients with second doses at about 4 weeks or about 12 weeks were pooled, because spike-specific TCR depth and breadth did not differ between schedules. Vaccinee samples were obtained from the UK trials COV001 and COV002, which included a single-blind randomized controlled phase 2/3 trial of AZD1222 (ChAdOx1 nCoV-19) in healthy adults. For TCRbeta chain sequencing, PBMC samples were collected from trial participants at day 0 and at day 28 after the second dose. This material consisted of peripheral blood, taken 28 days after the second AZD1222 dose. The source of this sequence is an adult who received the AZD1222 COVID-19 vaccine. Recombination connected TRBV7-9 to TRBJ2-5, with the D gene not clear enough to name. The nucleotides read TGTGCCAGCTCTTCCAACGGGGAGACCCAGTACTTC. This translates into CASSSNGETQYF.